This TCR beta chain comes out of a study of blood T cell repertoires in COVID-19. Looking at the study overall: Donors in the United States, Italy and Spain gave samples during acute or convalescent COVID-19.

Profiling relied on immunoSEQ multiplex PCR, and the TCRdb table lists in-frame clones only, not all of them. The profile covers about 220,000 clones, with approximately 90% appearing a single time and more than 3.5% taken by the ten largest. CDR3 length: 11 residues. The germline V gene has CDR1 MDHEN and CDR2 SYDVKM. With 7 bases removed from V and 3 bases from J, the gap between germline ends came to 6 bases. This clone was seen a single time. Source material: PBMCs or T cells enriched from blood (not recorded which). The V and J genes are TRBV28 and TRBJ1-2; D is uncertain. The sequence was obtained from a woman in her thirties or forties with acute COVID-19. CDR3 coding DNA: TGTGCCAGCAAATTCGACTATGGCTACACCTTC. Protein: CASKFDYGYTF.